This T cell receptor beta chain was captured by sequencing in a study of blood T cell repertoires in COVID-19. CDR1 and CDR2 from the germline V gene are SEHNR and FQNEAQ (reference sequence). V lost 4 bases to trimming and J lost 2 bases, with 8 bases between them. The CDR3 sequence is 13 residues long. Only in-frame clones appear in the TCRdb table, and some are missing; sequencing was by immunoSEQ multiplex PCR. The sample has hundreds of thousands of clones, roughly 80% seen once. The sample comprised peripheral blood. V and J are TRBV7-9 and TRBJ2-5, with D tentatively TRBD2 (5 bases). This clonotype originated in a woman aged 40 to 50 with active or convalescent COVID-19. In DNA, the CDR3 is TGTGCCAGCAGCTCGACTATGCAAGAGACCCAGTACTTC. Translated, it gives CASSSTMQETQYF.